The 9 T cell receptor beta chains given below trace back to one sample, sequenced in a study of cytomegalovirus exposure and HLA in healthy donors. PCR used 60 Vbeta primers and 13 Jbeta primers. The table came from immunoSEQ multiplex PCR; TCRdb's copy has only in-frame clones and leaves some out. The table has under 95,000 clones, 75% to 85% seen once; the top ten hold roughly 15%. Sequences were obtained from PBMCs. The receptors shown here come from a woman aged 40-49 years in good health and CMV-seropositive.

The CDR3 DNA is TGTGCCAGCAGTGACCTGCCGGGACAGGGGTCGAATGAGCAGTTCTTC. This sequence encodes CASSDLPGQGSNEQFF. The rearrangement links TRBV6-1 to TRBJ2-1; 10 nucleotides match TRBD1. V lost 3 bases to trimming and J lost 7 bases; unmatched junction nucleotides: 9. Germline assignment: CDR1 MNHNS and CDR2 SASEGT. The CDR3 contains 16 residues.

The chain uses TRBV5-1 and TRBJ2-2; TRBD2 agrees at 9 bases. The germline CDR1 and CDR2 sequences are SGHRS and YFSETQ. The CDR3 runs to 16 residues. V was clipped by 5 bases and J by 5 bases; unmatched bases: 10. CDR3 in DNA: TGCGCCAGCAGTGTCCCAGCGGGAGGTGGTACCGGGGAGCTGTTTTTT. Translation gives CASSVPAGGGTGELFF.

This CDR3 reads CASSPQAPDTQYF. The DNA for the CDR3 is TGTGCCAGCAGCCCGCAAGCCCCAGATACGCAGTATTTT. The chain recombines TRBV14 with TRBJ2-3; D gene ambiguous. The CDR3 consists of 13 residues. In germline, CDR1 is SGHDN, CDR2 FVKESK. V lost 4 bases and J lost 4, with 9 bases in between.

This clone has more than one count but fewer than ten. The genes are TRBV6-5 and TRBJ2-7; unclear D gene. Germline V lookup: CDR1 MNHEY, CDR2 SVGAGI. CDR3 length: 14 amino acids. The V end lost 0 bases, the J end lost 3 bases, and 9 bases lay between the germline ends. DNA for the CDR3: TGTGCCAGCAGTTACTCGAACAGCTACTACGAGCAGTACTTC. Protein product: CASSYSNSYYEQYF.

J is TRBJ2-2 and V is TRBV11-2, with D possibly TRBD2 on 6 matching bases. The length of the CDR3 is 11 residues. Trimming took off 11 bases at V and 5 bases at J, with 9 bases between the two ends. Germline V gene sequence: CDR1 SGHAT, CDR2 FQNNGV. CDR3 sequence (DNA): TGTGCCGGAGGGGAGACCGGGGAGCTGTTTTTT. Translation: CAGGETGELFF.

This clone occurred once. The rearrangement links TRBV2 to TRBJ1-4; 8 nucleotides align to TRBD1. In germline, CDR1 is SNHLY, CDR2 FYNNEI. CDR3 size: 19 residues. Trimming at V came to 0 bases and at J to 2 bases, leaving 11 bases not matched to a gene. CDR3 bases: TGTGCCAGCAGTGAAGCCGGGACAGGCTTGAGGGGCACTAATGAAAAACTGTTTTTT. Translated, it gives CASSEAGTGLRGTNEKLFF.

The rearrangement uses TRBV5-6 and TRBJ2-1, with D perhaps matching TRBD2 (5 bases). The CDR3 runs 16 residues. Trimming pared 4 bases from V and 2 bases from J, leaving 16 bases between. The germline CDR1 and CDR2 sequences are SGHDT and YYEEEE. CDR3 bases: TGTGCCAGCAGCATTGGGAGTCCCCTGCCCTACAATGAGCAGTTCTTC. Translated, it gives CASSIGSPLPYNEQFF.

In this sample, this clone turned up a few times. V gene TRBV5-1 combines with J gene TRBJ1-2; TRBD1 might be the D (5 bases). Germline V gene sequence: CDR1 SGHRS, CDR2 YFSETQ. This CDR3 has 17 residues. Between the trimmed V and J ends, which lost 2 bases and 3 bases, there was a span of 20 bases. The CDR3 region is CASSFYTPGGVDYGYTF. DNA of the CDR3: TGCGCCAGCAGCTTTTACACCCCCGGAGGGGTCGACTATGGCTACACCTTC.

This chain links TRBV4-2 with TRBJ2-7; 8 bases match TRBD2. CDR3 length equals 18 residues. Germline V gene sequence: CDR1 LGHNA, CDR2 YNFKEQ. V trimming: 4 bases; J trimming: 2 bases; junction bases outside the gene matches: 16. For the CDR3, the DNA is TGTGCCAGCAGCCCAGTAGGACTAGCCGCGGGAGAGGCCTACGAGCAGTACTTC. Its protein is CASSPVGLAAGEAYEQYF.